This is a list of T cell receptor beta chains from one sample in a study of vaccination and CD4 T cells after COVID-19. Antigen specificity for these receptors is unknown. One entry per CDR3 protein, called by TCRdb with MiXCR from the PCR reads. The table includes roughly 16,000 distinct CDR3 sequences, more than 25% detected once. The sample was cultured CD4+ T cells from blood. Receptors originate from a human donor with COVID-19. Each CDR3 is given with its conserved first and last residue. D genes are given only for firm matches. The listing skips clone size in some rows; elsewhere it reads once, few, many or a size class.

clone_size: few
v_call: TRBV6-5
j_call: TRBJ2-3
d_call: .
cdr3_nt: TGTGCCAGCAGTTACGAAGGGGGTCGGTTAGATACGCAGTATTTT
cdr3_aa: CASSYEGGRLDTQYF

clone_size: few
v_call: TRBV28
j_call: TRBJ1-5
d_call: .
cdr3_nt: TGTGCCAGCAGTTTAGGGCCGGGGGCAAAGCATTTT
cdr3_aa: CASSLGPGAKHF

clone_size: .
v_call: TRBV7-9
j_call: TRBJ1-4
d_call: .
cdr3_nt: TGTGCCAGCAGCAGATCGGGGGGGGGCCCTTCCCCTAATGAAAAACTGTTTTTT
cdr3_aa: CASSRSGGGPSPNEKLFF

clone_size: medium-sized
v_call: TRBV6-2/TRBV6-3
j_call: TRBJ1-5
d_call: .
cdr3_nt: TGTGCCAGCAGATCCCTTCAAGATAGCAATCAGCCCCAGCATTTT
cdr3_aa: CASRSLQDSNQPQHF

clone_size: .
v_call: TRBV6-1
j_call: TRBJ1-1
d_call: .
cdr3_nt: TGTGCCACCAGACCATTCCATTTGAACACTGAAGCTTTCTTT
cdr3_aa: CATRPFHLNTEAFF

clone_size: few
v_call: TRBV11-3
j_call: TRBJ2-7
d_call: .
cdr3_nt: TGTGCCAGCAGCTTAGTCGGCAGGTATCGCTCCTACGAGCAGTACTTC
cdr3_aa: CASSLVGRYRSYEQYF

clone_size: few
v_call: TRBV10-3
j_call: TRBJ1-1
d_call: TRBD1
cdr3_nt: TGTGCCATCAGTTCTACTAACAGGGGCGGCACTGAAGCTTTCTTT
cdr3_aa: CAISSTNRGGTEAFF

clone_size: .
v_call: TRBV6-5
j_call: TRBJ2-7
d_call: .
cdr3_nt: TGTGCCAGCAGTTACGGCCAGGGTAGCGGTGAGCAGTACTTC
cdr3_aa: CASSYGQGSGEQYF

clone_size: .
v_call: TRBV5-1
j_call: TRBJ1-2
d_call: .
cdr3_nt: TGCGCCAGCAGCTTACAGGGCGCGGGGGGCTACACCTTC
cdr3_aa: CASSLQGAGGYTF

clone_size: few
v_call: TRBV19
j_call: TRBJ1-2
d_call: .
cdr3_nt: TGTGCCAGTACCTCGGCGGTGGGGAACGGCTACACCTTC
cdr3_aa: CASTSAVGNGYTF

clone_size: .
v_call: TRBV6-2/TRBV6-3
j_call: TRBJ2-7
d_call: TRBD2
cdr3_nt: TGTGCCAGCAGTTCCTCTTTTGCGGGGGTGCCCTCTAGGGAGCAGTACTTC
cdr3_aa: CASSSSFAGVPSREQYF

clone_size: .
v_call: TRBV20-1
j_call: TRBJ2-7
d_call: TRBD1
cdr3_nt: TGCAGTGCACCCTGGACAGGGGGCGCGGGGGAGCAGTACTTC
cdr3_aa: CSAPWTGGAGEQYF

clone_size: few
v_call: TRBV6-5
j_call: TRBJ2-7
d_call: TRBD1
cdr3_nt: TGTGCCAGCAGTTCCGTTTTTTTAGGGGACAGGGTGTACGAGCAGTACTTC
cdr3_aa: CASSSVFLGDRVYEQYF

clone_size: .
v_call: TRBV12-3/TRBV12-4
j_call: TRBJ2-5
d_call: .
cdr3_nt: TGTGCCAGCAGAGGACGGGTTGAGTCCCAGTACTTC
cdr3_aa: CASRGRVESQYF

clone_size: .
v_call: TRBV7-2
j_call: TRBJ2-5
d_call: .
cdr3_nt: TGTGCCAGCAGCCAAATCTCGAGCAGGGGCCAAGAGACCCAGTACTTC
cdr3_aa: CASSQISSRGQETQYF

clone_size: few
v_call: TRBV4-2
j_call: TRBJ1-5
d_call: .
cdr3_nt: TGTGCCAGCAGCCAAGCAGTGTCGGGGGGCAATCAGCCCCAGCATTTT
cdr3_aa: CASSQAVSGGNQPQHF

clone_size: .
v_call: TRBV6-2/TRBV6-3
j_call: TRBJ1-4
d_call: .
cdr3_nt: TGTGCCAGCAGTGGGGGGCGCGAAAAACTGTTTTTT
cdr3_aa: CASSGGREKLFF

clone_size: .
v_call: TRBV20-1
j_call: TRBJ2-5
d_call: TRBD2
cdr3_nt: TGCAGTGGAATCATGAGTAGCGGGCAAGAGACCCAGTACTTC
cdr3_aa: CSGIMSSGQETQYF

clone_size: few
v_call: TRBV21-1
j_call: TRBJ1-1
d_call: .
cdr3_nt: TGTGCCAGCAGCAAAGTGCGGGGTATGAACACTGAAGCTTTCTTT
cdr3_aa: CASSKVRGMNTEAFF

clone_size: few
v_call: TRBV19
j_call: TRBJ2-7
d_call: TRBD1
cdr3_nt: TGTGCCAGTAGCGACAGGGGCTCCTACGAGCAGTACTTC
cdr3_aa: CASSDRGSYEQYF

clone_size: .
v_call: TRBV7-9
j_call: TRBJ2-7
d_call: .
cdr3_nt: TGTGCCAGCAGCTCCCCCTACGAGCAGTACTTC
cdr3_aa: CASSSPYEQYF

clone_size: .
v_call: TRBV20-1
j_call: TRBJ2-5
d_call: TRBD2
cdr3_nt: TGCAGTGCTAGAGCGGGACTAGCGGGGATCCAAGAGACCCAGTACTTC
cdr3_aa: CSARAGLAGIQETQYF

clone_size: .
v_call: TRBV7-2
j_call: TRBJ2-4
d_call: TRBD2
cdr3_nt: TGTGCCAGCAGCTTGTCTAGCGGGGGGGGCATAGCCAAAAACATTCAGTACTTC
cdr3_aa: CASSLSSGGGIAKNIQYF

clone_size: .
v_call: TRBV7-2
j_call: TRBJ2-1
d_call: TRBD1
cdr3_nt: TGTGCCAGCAGCCTATGGACAGGGGGCGTCGGGTCCTACAATGAGCAGTTCTTC
cdr3_aa: CASSLWTGGVGSYNEQFF

clone_size: few
v_call: TRBV11-2
j_call: TRBJ2-7
d_call: TRBD1
cdr3_nt: TGTGCCAGCAGTTGGACAGGAGGCTACGAGCAGTACTTC
cdr3_aa: CASSWTGGYEQYF

clone_size: few
v_call: TRBV7-9
j_call: TRBJ1-2
d_call: TRBD1
cdr3_nt: TGTGCCAGCAGCTTAAGCAAATCACAGGGGATGCGAGGCTACACCTTC
cdr3_aa: CASSLSKSQGMRGYTF

clone_size: few
v_call: TRBV15
j_call: TRBJ2-7
d_call: .
cdr3_nt: TGTGCCACCAGCAGAGATTCGACAACGGGCGAGCAGTACTTC
cdr3_aa: CATSRDSTTGEQYF

clone_size: .
v_call: TRBV7-6
j_call: TRBJ2-1
d_call: TRBD1
cdr3_nt: TGTGCCAGCAGCTTATACACCGGGACAGGCGCCTACAATGGGCAGTTCTTC
cdr3_aa: CASSLYTGTGAYNGQFF

clone_size: few
v_call: TRBV20-1
j_call: TRBJ2-7
d_call: .
cdr3_nt: TGCAGTGCCCCGGAGGGGCAGGGTAAGGGTTCCTACGAGCAGTACTTC
cdr3_aa: CSAPEGQGKGSYEQYF

clone_size: few
v_call: TRBV12-3/TRBV12-4
j_call: TRBJ1-1
d_call: .
cdr3_nt: TGTGCCAGCAGTTCCCGTTACGGTGAAGCTTTCTTT
cdr3_aa: CASSSRYGEAFF

clone_size: .
v_call: TRBV23-1
j_call: TRBJ2-7
d_call: TRBD1
cdr3_nt: TGCGCCAGCAGTCGTGAGAGAACGGGACAGGGGCCCTACGAGCAGTACTTC
cdr3_aa: CASSRERTGQGPYEQYF

clone_size: .
v_call: TRBV2
j_call: TRBJ1-2
d_call: .
cdr3_nt: TGTGCCAGCAGGGGATCGGGCGATGGCTACACCTTC
cdr3_aa: CASRGSGDGYTF

clone_size: .
v_call: TRBV20-1
j_call: TRBJ2-3
d_call: TRBD2
cdr3_nt: TGCAGTGCTAGCTCGCTAGCGGGGTCAGATACGCAGTATTTT
cdr3_aa: CSASSLAGSDTQYF

clone_size: few
v_call: TRBV11-3
j_call: TRBJ2-7
d_call: TRBD1
cdr3_nt: TGTGCCAGCAGCCAAAACACAGGGGTCTACGAGCAGTACTTC
cdr3_aa: CASSQNTGVYEQYF

clone_size: medium-sized
v_call: TRBV2
j_call: TRBJ1-1
d_call: .
cdr3_nt: TGTGCCAGCAGTGCAGGGACTGAAGCTTTCTTT
cdr3_aa: CASSAGTEAFF

clone_size: .
v_call: TRBV19
j_call: TRBJ1-5
d_call: TRBD1
cdr3_nt: TGTGCCAGTAGTAGCCCCGGACAGGGGGGAGGTCAGCCCCAGCATTTT
cdr3_aa: CASSSPGQGGGQPQHF

clone_size: few
v_call: TRBV7-2
j_call: TRBJ2-2
d_call: .
cdr3_nt: TGTGCCAGCAGCAGGATAGGAGGAATCAACACCGGGGAGCTGTTTTTT
cdr3_aa: CASSRIGGINTGELFF

clone_size: .
v_call: TRBV14
j_call: TRBJ1-1
d_call: .
cdr3_nt: TGTGCCAGCAGCCAGCTGGAGGGTTTGGGGAACACTGAAGCTTTCTTT
cdr3_aa: CASSQLEGLGNTEAFF

clone_size: few
v_call: TRBV20-1
j_call: TRBJ2-3
d_call: .
cdr3_nt: TGCAGTGCTAGAAGGGGAGATGGCACAGATACGCAGTATTTT
cdr3_aa: CSARRGDGTDTQYF

clone_size: .
v_call: TRBV12-3/TRBV12-4
j_call: TRBJ1-5
d_call: TRBD1
cdr3_nt: TGTGCCAGCAGAAGGAGGACAGGGGGTGATCAGCCCCAGCATTTT
cdr3_aa: CASRRRTGGDQPQHF

clone_size: .
v_call: TRBV7-2
j_call: TRBJ1-2
d_call: .
cdr3_nt: TGTGCCAGCAGCCCGGACAGCAACTATGGCTACACCTTC
cdr3_aa: CASSPDSNYGYTF

clone_size: .
v_call: TRBV20-1
j_call: TRBJ2-7
d_call: TRBD1
cdr3_nt: TGCAGTGCTCCCTCCCTCGACAGGGCCAGCGAGCAGTACTTC
cdr3_aa: CSAPSLDRASEQYF

clone_size: few
v_call: TRBV19
j_call: TRBJ1-1
d_call: .
cdr3_nt: TGTGCCAGTAGGGCGGACAGCAACACTGAAGCTTTCTTT
cdr3_aa: CASRADSNTEAFF

clone_size: few
v_call: TRBV19
j_call: TRBJ2-5
d_call: TRBD1
cdr3_nt: TGTGCCAGTAGCAGGGACAGGGGGCGTGAGACCCAGTACTTC
cdr3_aa: CASSRDRGRETQYF

clone_size: .
v_call: TRBV6-1
j_call: TRBJ1-1
d_call: .
cdr3_nt: TGTGCCACCGGTGCCATGAACACTGAAGCTTTCTTT
cdr3_aa: CATGAMNTEAFF

clone_size: few
v_call: TRBV11-3
j_call: TRBJ1-2
d_call: TRBD1
cdr3_nt: TGTGCCAGCAGCTCCACCGGGACAGCCAAACCATATGGCTACACCTTC
cdr3_aa: CASSSTGTAKPYGYTF

clone_size: .
v_call: TRBV20-1
j_call: TRBJ1-4
d_call: .
cdr3_nt: TGCAGCGTAAAAAACCCCGGGTCCCATAATGAAAAACTGTTTTTT
cdr3_aa: CSVKNPGSHNEKLFF

clone_size: .
v_call: TRBV5-1
j_call: TRBJ2-7
d_call: .
cdr3_nt: TGCGCCAGCAGCTTGGGCAGATCGGGACACTCTGCCTCCTACGAGCAGTACTTC
cdr3_aa: CASSLGRSGHSASYEQYF

clone_size: few
v_call: TRBV7-6
j_call: TRBJ2-7
d_call: TRBD1
cdr3_nt: TGTGCCAGCAGCTTAGGACAGGGAATTTTAAGGAACGAGCAGTACTTC
cdr3_aa: CASSLGQGILRNEQYF

clone_size: few
v_call: TRBV7-2
j_call: TRBJ2-3
d_call: .
cdr3_nt: TGTGCCAGCCGGACCAGCACAGATACGCAGTATTTT
cdr3_aa: CASRTSTDTQYF

clone_size: .
v_call: TRBV5-8
j_call: TRBJ1-5
d_call: .
cdr3_nt: TGTGCCAGCAGATTCGCGGGGGCACAGCCCCAGCATTTT
cdr3_aa: CASRFAGAQPQHF

clone_size: few
v_call: TRBV6-1
j_call: TRBJ1-2
d_call: TRBD1
cdr3_nt: TGTGCCAGCAGAAGGACAGGGGATGGCTACACCTTC
cdr3_aa: CASRRTGDGYTF

clone_size: .
v_call: TRBV10-2
j_call: TRBJ2-5
d_call: TRBD1
cdr3_nt: TGCGCCAGCAGCCCACGGACAGGGGGCCAGGGAGAGACCCAGTACTTC
cdr3_aa: CASSPRTGGQGETQYF

clone_size: .
v_call: TRBV7-9
j_call: TRBJ1-3
d_call: .
cdr3_nt: TGTGCCAGCAGCTTAGCCTCTGGAAACACCATATATTTT
cdr3_aa: CASSLASGNTIYF

clone_size: .
v_call: TRBV11-3
j_call: TRBJ1-3
d_call: .
cdr3_nt: TGTGCCAGCTCACGAGAGGGCCCAGCTGGGGGGCAGGGAGAAGGAAACACCATATATTTT
cdr3_aa: CASSREGPAGGQGEGNTIYF